The 22 T cell receptor beta chains below all came from one sample that was sequenced in a study of blood T cell repertoires in COVID-19 (dated by TCRdb to about 2020). The library was built by means of the immunoSEQ multiplex PCR assay. The source is immuneACCESS, and TCRdb retained only in-frame sequences with V and J called. Part of the clones is not carried over; for the studies checked, unresolved V genes explain less than half of this, and the remainder is unexplained. This sample holds about 270,000 clones; around four fifths were observed only once. Jointly, the top ten make up around 4.2% of the sample. Sequences were obtained from peripheral blood. The receptors derive from a woman between 50 and 59 years old with active or convalescent COVID-19.

The gene calls are TRBV5-1 and TRBJ1-4; 9 positions agree with TRBD1. The CDR3 sequence is 14 residues long. With 0 bases clipped from V and 8 bases from J, the junction kept 2 bases outside the gene matches. Germline V gives CDR1 SGHRS, CDR2 YFSETQ. CDR3 protein: CASSLGQGEEKLFF. CDR3 sequence (DNA): TGCGCCAGCAGCTTGGGACAGGGGGAAGAAAAACTGTTTTTT.

The chain is built from TRBV5-1 and TRBJ2-1; 10 bases agree with TRBD1. The J segment lost 12 bases and the V segment lost 2 bases, leaving 14 bases of the junction unmatched. CDR1 is SGHRS and CDR2 is YFSETQ in the germline V gene. CDR3 length equals 16 residues. CDR3 amino acids: CASSFRTGTGERGQFF. The CDR3 DNA follows: TGCGCCAGCAGCTTCCGTACCGGGACAGGGGAAAGGGGGCAGTTCTTC.

The gene calls are TRBV5-1 and TRBJ2-7, with TRBD2 as a possible D gene (6 bases). Deletions cut 0 bases from V and 5 bases from J, with 9 bases between. Germline CDR1 reads SGHRS; CDR2 reads YFSETQ. This CDR3 has 13 residues. CDR3 DNA: TGCGCCAGCAGCTTGGGACTAGGGGACGAGCAGTACTTC. This translates into CASSLGLGDEQYF.

The J gene is TRBJ2-5, the V gene TRBV18, with a tentative D call TRBD1 (5 bases). The V and J ends lost 3 bases and 7 bases respectively, with 15 bases between them. Per the germline V gene, CDR1 is KGHSH and CDR2 is LQKENI. The CDR3 is 14 amino acids. CDR3 protein: CASSPGSTAPTQYF. DNA for the CDR3: TGTGCCAGCTCACCGGGTTCGACAGCTCCGACCCAGTACTTC.

J is TRBJ2-1 and V is TRBV2; D perhaps matches TRBD2 (5 bases). Germline V lookup: CDR1 SNHLY, CDR2 FYNNEI. V was pared by 0 bases and J by 3 bases, with 9 bases between. This CDR3 is 15 amino acids long. CDR3: CASSEALEGYNEQFF. The CDR3 DNA is TGTGCCAGCAGTGAAGCGCTTGAGGGCTACAATGAGCAGTTCTTC. Full variable domain (remainder filled in from reference TRBV2 and TRBJ2-1): EPEVTQTPSHQVTQMGQEVILRCVPISNHLYFYWYRQILGQKVEFLVSFYNNEISEKSEIFDDQFSVERPDGSNFTLKIRSTKLEDSAMYFCASSEALEGYNEQFFGPGTRLTVL.

This chain joins TRBV12-3 or TRBV12-4 and TRBJ1-1; perhaps TRBD1 as D (6 bases). Trimming took 4 bases from V and 1 from J, leaving 7 bases between them. The CDR3 is made up of 13 amino acids. CDR3 bases: TGTGCCAGCAGTTGGACAGAGAACACTGAAGCTTTCTTT. Protein: CASSWTENTEAFF.

The chain recombines TRBV19 with TRBJ2-2; 8 bases agree with TRBD2. The CDR3 has 14 residues. The germline gives CDR1 LNHDA, CDR2 SQIVND (reference sequence). V was pared by 7 bases and J by 6 bases, with 7 bases of the junction left unmatched. The CDR3 reads CASKPGGVPGELFF. The DNA for the CDR3 is TGTGCCAGTAAGCCGGGGGGGGTCCCCGGGGAGCTGTTTTTT.

This clone was picked up a small number of times. The gene calls are TRBV2 and TRBJ1-3; D possibly corresponds to TRBD1 (6 bases). CDR3 length: 15 amino acids. Between the trimmed V and J ends, which lost 5 bases and 1 base, there was a span of 12 bases. CDR1 and CDR2 (germline): SNHLY, FYNNEI. The CDR3 protein is CASSPADRSGNTIYF. The CDR3 nucleotides read TGTGCCAGCAGTCCAGCCGACAGGTCTGGAAACACCATATATTTT. Filled out from reference TRBV2 and TRBJ1-3, the complete variable domain reads EPEVTQTPSHQVTQMGQEVILRCVPISNHLYFYWYRQILGQKVEFLVSFYNNEISEKSEIFDDQFSVERPDGSNFTLKIRSTKLEDSAMYFCASSPADRSGNTIYFGEGSWLTVV.

The chain has TRBV28 and TRBJ2-1; TRBD2 matches 10 bases. The CDR3 length is 15 residues. The germline gives CDR1 MDHEN, CDR2 SYDVKM. J gave up 6 bases and V 5 bases, and 7 bases lay outside the gene matches. Here the CDR3 reads CASSPSGRGANEQFF. DNA of the CDR3: TGTGCCAGCAGTCCTAGCGGGAGAGGGGCCAATGAGCAGTTCTTC.

V is TRBV5-4 and J is TRBJ1-2; unclear D gene. CDR3 length: 13 residues. Per germline, CDR1 SGHNT and CDR2 YYREEE (reference sequence). V lost 3 bases to trimming and J lost 6 bases, with 12 bases between them. The CDR3 loop reads CASSSWGEDGYTF. In nucleotides, the CDR3 is TGTGCCAGCAGCTCCTGGGGAGAGGATGGCTACACCTTC. The full variable domain, rest sourced from reference TRBV5-4 and TRBJ1-2, is ETGVTQSPTHLIKTRGQQVTLRCSSQSGHNTVSWYQQALGQGPQFIFQYYREEENGRGNFPPRFSGLQFPNYSSELNVNALELDDSALYLCASSSWGEDGYTFGSGTRLTVV.

This chain connects TRBV2 to TRBJ1-1; D remains unclear. Trimming shortened V by 4 bases and J by 4 bases, and 10 bases separated the two germline ends. The length of the CDR3 is 13 residues. Germline assignment: CDR1 SNHLY and CDR2 FYNNEI. The CDR3 DNA reads TGTGCCAGCAGTGTTGGAGGAAGCACTGAAGCTTTCTTT. This codes for CASSVGGSTEAFF.

The V gene is TRBV18, the J gene TRBJ2-5; 9 bases line up with TRBD2. With 3 bases clipped from V and 4 bases from J, the junction kept 6 bases outside the gene matches. This CDR3 contains 15 residues. Germline lookup yields CDR1 KGHSH and CDR2 LQKENI. CDR3 amino acids: CASSPRTSAGETQYF. CDR3 nucleotide sequence: TGTGCCAGCTCACCCCGGACTAGCGCTGGAGAGACCCAGTACTTC.

The chain has TRBV28 and TRBJ2-7; D is undetermined. The CDR3 covers 13 residues. V lost 5 bases and J lost 4, with 12 bases in between. CDR1 is MDHEN and CDR2 is SYDVKM in the germline V gene. CDR3 nucleotides: TGTGCCAGCAGTCCCCCGTTAGCTTACGAGCAGTACTTC. Protein sequence: CASSPPLAYEQYF. Combining the CDR3 with reference TRBV28 and TRBJ2-7 gives the whole variable domain DVKVTQSSRYLVKRTGEKVFLECVQDMDHENMFWYRQDPGLGLRLIYFSYDVKMKEKGDIPEGYSVSREKKERFSLILESASTNQTSMYLCASSPPLAYEQYFGPGTRLTVT.

The chain combines TRBV5-1 with TRBJ1-1; TRBD1 might be the D (5 bases). V was pared by 0 bases and J by 10 bases, with 13 bases between. The CDR3 totals 13 residues. CDR1 is SGHRS and CDR2 is YFSETQ in the germline V gene. CDR3 in amino acids: CASSLGAGRAAFF. CDR3 sequence (DNA): TGCGCCAGCAGCTTGGGAGCAGGGCGTGCAGCTTTCTTT.

This sequence joins TRBV5-1 and TRBJ1-2, with 9 bases identical to TRBD1. The CDR3 runs 14 residues. CDR1 SGHRS and CDR2 YFSETQ come from the germline V gene. V lost 2 bases and J lost 6; bases outside the gene matches: 5. The CDR3 region has the DNA TGCGCCAGCAGCTTCCTGGGACAGGGTCATGGCTACACCTTC. Its translation is CASSFLGQGHGYTF.

The chain has TRBV12-5 and TRBJ2-2, with unresolved D. The germline V and J ends were trimmed by 0 bases and 7 bases, with 6 bases remaining between them. The CDR3 is 13 residues long. Germline values: CDR1 LGHNT, CDR2 FRNRAP. CDR3 DNA: TGTGCTAGTGGTTTGGTACCCGGCGGGGAGCTGTTTTTT. Translation gives CASGLVPGGELFF.

The rearrangement links TRBV10-3 to TRBJ2-2; D possibly corresponds to TRBD1 (5 bases). This CDR3 is 14 amino acids long. The germline V gene encodes CDR1 ENHRY and CDR2 SYGVKD. Trimming removed 4 bases from V and 0 bases from J, with 6 bases in between. CDR3: CAISGGSNTGELFF. CDR3 coding DNA: TGTGCCATCAGTGGGGGCTCGAACACCGGGGAGCTGTTTTTT.

The CDR3 spells CASSFREDNEQFF. The CDR3 DNA follows: TGTGCCAGCAGTTTCCGGGAAGACAATGAGCAGTTCTTC. The chain has TRBV27 and TRBJ2-1; TRBD2 might be the D (5 bases). The CDR3 covers 13 residues. Germline CDR1 reads MNHEY; CDR2 reads SMNVEV (reference sequence). Trimming cost V 3 bases and J 5 bases, with 8 bases left between them.

V and J are TRBV6-5 and TRBJ1-6, with 8 bases lining up with TRBD1. The J segment lost 7 bases and the V segment lost 8 bases, leaving 4 bases of the junction unmatched. CDR1 MNHEY and CDR2 SVGAGI come from the germline V gene. CDR3 length: 13 residues. The CDR3, as DNA: TGTGCCAGCTTTAGACAGGGGAATTCACCCCTCCACTTT. Its translation: CASFRQGNSPLHF.

The V call is TRBV15, the J call TRBJ1-1, with TRBD1 as a possible D gene (5 bases). CDR1 and CDR2 from the germline V gene are LNHNV and YYDKDF (reference sequence). The V end was cut by 3 bases, the J end by 4 bases, with 12 bases between. The CDR3 length is 14 residues. The CDR3 DNA sequence: TGTGCCACCAGCAGGCCAGGGCTGGGCACTGAAGCTTTCTTT. It specifies CATSRPGLGTEAFF.

This rearrangement joins TRBV29-1 to TRBJ2-7, with no clear D. This CDR3 region has 13 residues. Deletions cut 5 bases from V and 4 bases from J, with 15 bases between. Germline V gene data show CDR1 as SQVTM and CDR2 as ANQGSEA. The CDR3 DNA reads TGCAGCGTTTATCGCGGAGATACATACGAGCAGTACTTC. Translating it yields CSVYRGDTYEQYF.

The J gene is TRBJ1-1, the V gene TRBV6-6, with TRBD1 as a possible D gene (6 bases). CDR1 and CDR2 (germline): MNHNY, SVGAGI (reference sequence). Trimming cost V 1 base and J 4 bases, with 13 bases left between them. The CDR3 is made up of 15 amino acids. CDR3 protein: CASSYLGGRGTEAFF. CDR3 sequence (DNA): TGTGCCAGCAGTTACTTAGGGGGACGCGGCACTGAAGCTTTCTTT.